The present entry profiles one T cell receptor beta chain with its context. Its target is unknown. The data belong to a study of PD-1 blockade in classical Hodgkin lymphoma. Study details: Intravenous nivolumab at 3 mg/kg was given to patients every 2 weeks.

Sequencing used immunoSEQ multiplex PCR; TCRdb keeps in-frame clones, though not all of them. Of fewer than 20,000 clones in the sample, 80% to 85% were seen once. V lost 0 bases to trimming and J lost 4 bases; unmatched junction nucleotides: 7. Germline V lookup: CDR1 SGDLS, CDR2 YYNGEE. The CDR3 is made up of 15 amino acids. Every patient relapsed after autologous stem cell transplantation, and brentuximab vedotin exposure varied. Study outcomes and limitations: Significantly greater TCR diversity emerged by C4D1 in CD4+ cells but not CD8+ cells.

The chain has TRBV9 and TRBJ2-7, with TRBD1 matching over 7 bases. Source: peripheral blood mononuclear cells (PBMCs), taken before the second cycle of nivolumab. This TCR was sampled from a human donor with classical Hodgkin lymphoma. CDR3 in DNA: TGTGCCAGCAGCGTAGGGGACAGCCCACCTTACGAGCAGTACTTC. Translated: CASSVGDSPPYEQYF. Variable domain in full (rest from reference TRBV9 and TRBJ2-7): DSGVTQTPKHLITATGQRVTLRCSPRSGDLSVYWYQQSLDQGLQFLIQYYNGEERAKGNILERFSAQQFPDLHSELNLSSLELGDSALYFCASSVGDSPPYEQYFGPGTRLTVT.